This T cell receptor beta chain is drawn from a study of blood T cell repertoires in COVID-19. Background on the study: Nucleic acid was either cDNA or gDNA, and it came from T cells, B-cell-depleted T cells, or PBMCs.

This table comes from immunoSEQ multiplex PCR, and its TCRdb copy is limited to in-frame clones, with some not included. The profile shows about 250,000 clones, around four fifths of them singletons. The CDR3 has 14 amino acids. Trimming left V 6 bases short and J 9 bases short, with 21 bases between. Germline CDR1 reads SGHDT; CDR2 reads YYEEEE. The rearrangement uses TRBV5-6 and TRBJ2-5, with D perhaps TRBD2 (7 bases). The TCR originated in a man older than 75 with acute or convalescent COVID-19. Sequenced sample: peripheral blood. The CDR3 reads CASTLGGGHRAQYF. In DNA form, the CDR3 reads TGTGCCAGCACCCTGGGGGGGGGACATAGGGCCCAGTACTTC.